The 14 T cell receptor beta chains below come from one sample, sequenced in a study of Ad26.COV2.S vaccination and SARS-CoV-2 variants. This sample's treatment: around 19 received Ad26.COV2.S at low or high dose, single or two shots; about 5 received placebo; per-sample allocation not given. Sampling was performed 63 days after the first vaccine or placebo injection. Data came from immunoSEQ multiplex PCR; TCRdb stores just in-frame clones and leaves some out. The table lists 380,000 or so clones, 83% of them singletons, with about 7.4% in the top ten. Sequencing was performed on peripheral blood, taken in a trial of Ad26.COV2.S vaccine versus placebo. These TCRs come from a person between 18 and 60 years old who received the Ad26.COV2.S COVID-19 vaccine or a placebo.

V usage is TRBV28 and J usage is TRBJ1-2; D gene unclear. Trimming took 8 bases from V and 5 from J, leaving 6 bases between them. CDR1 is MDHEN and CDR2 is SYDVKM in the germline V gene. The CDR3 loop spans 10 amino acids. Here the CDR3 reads CASHGYGYTF. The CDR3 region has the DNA TGTGCCAGCCATGGGTATGGCTACACCTTC.

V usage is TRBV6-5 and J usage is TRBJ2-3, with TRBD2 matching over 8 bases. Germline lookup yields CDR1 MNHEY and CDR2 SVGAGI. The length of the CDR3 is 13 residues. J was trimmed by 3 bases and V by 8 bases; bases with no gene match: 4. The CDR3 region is CASYAGGTDTQYF. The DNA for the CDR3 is TGTGCCAGCTACGCGGGGGGAACAGATACGCAGTATTTT.

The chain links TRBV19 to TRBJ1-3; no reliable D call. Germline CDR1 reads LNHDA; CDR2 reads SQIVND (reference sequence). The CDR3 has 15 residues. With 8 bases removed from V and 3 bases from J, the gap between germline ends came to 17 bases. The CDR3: CASHPPGFDGNTIYF. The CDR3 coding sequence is TGTGCCAGTCACCCCCCGGGGTTCGATGGAAACACCATATATTTT.

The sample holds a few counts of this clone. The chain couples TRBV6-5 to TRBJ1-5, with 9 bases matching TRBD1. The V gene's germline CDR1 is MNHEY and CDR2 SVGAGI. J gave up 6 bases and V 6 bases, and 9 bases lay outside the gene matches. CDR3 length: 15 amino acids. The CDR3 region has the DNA TGTGCCAGCAGCGCCGGGACAGGGTATGTTCAGCCCCAGCATTTT. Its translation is CASSAGTGYVQPQHF.

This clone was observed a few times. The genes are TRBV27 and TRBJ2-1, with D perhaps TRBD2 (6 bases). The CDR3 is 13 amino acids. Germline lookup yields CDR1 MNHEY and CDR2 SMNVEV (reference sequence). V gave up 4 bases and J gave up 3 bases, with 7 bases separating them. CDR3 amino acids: CASSSDYYNEQFF. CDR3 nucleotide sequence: TGTGCCAGCAGTTCGGACTACTACAATGAGCAGTTCTTC.

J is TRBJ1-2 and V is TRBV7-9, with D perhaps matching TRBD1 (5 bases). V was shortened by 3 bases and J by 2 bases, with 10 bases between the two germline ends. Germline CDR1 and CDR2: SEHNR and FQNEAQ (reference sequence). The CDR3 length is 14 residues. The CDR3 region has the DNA TGTGCCAGCAGCTTCGGGACCTCGAACTATGGCTACACCTTC. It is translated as CASSFGTSNYGYTF.

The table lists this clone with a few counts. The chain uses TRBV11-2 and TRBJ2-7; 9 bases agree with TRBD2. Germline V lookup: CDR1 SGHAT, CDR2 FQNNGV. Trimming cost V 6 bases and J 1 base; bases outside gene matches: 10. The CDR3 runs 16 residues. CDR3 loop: CASRKPGTSSSYEQYF. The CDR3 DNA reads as TGTGCCAGCAGGAAACCGGGGACTAGCTCTTCCTACGAGCAGTACTTC.

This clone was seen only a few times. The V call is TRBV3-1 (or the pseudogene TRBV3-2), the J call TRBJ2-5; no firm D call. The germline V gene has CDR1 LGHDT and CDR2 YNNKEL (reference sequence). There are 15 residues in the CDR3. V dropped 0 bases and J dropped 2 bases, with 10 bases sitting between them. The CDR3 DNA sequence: TGTGCCAGCAGCCAAGATTGGCCAGAGCAAGAGACCCAGTACTTC. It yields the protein CASSQDWPEQETQYF.

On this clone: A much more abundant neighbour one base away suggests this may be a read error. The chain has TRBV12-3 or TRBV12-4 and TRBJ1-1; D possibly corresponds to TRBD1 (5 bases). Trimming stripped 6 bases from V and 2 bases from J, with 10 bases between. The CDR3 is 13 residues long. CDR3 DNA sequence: TGTGCCAGCAGCCCGGGGCCCAACACTGAAGCTTTCTTT. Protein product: CASSPGPNTEAFF.

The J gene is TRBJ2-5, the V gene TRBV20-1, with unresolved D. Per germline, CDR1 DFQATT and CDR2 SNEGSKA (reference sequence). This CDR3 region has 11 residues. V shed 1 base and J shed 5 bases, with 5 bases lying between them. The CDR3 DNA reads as TGCAGTGCTAGAGGCGAGGAGACCCAGTACTTC. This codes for CSARGEETQYF.

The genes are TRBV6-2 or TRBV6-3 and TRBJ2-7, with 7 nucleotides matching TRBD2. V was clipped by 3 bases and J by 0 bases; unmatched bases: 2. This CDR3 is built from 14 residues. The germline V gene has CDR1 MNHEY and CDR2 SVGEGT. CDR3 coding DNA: TGTGCCAGCAGTTATGCGGGGGTCTCCTACGAGCAGTACTTC. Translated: CASSYAGVSYEQYF.

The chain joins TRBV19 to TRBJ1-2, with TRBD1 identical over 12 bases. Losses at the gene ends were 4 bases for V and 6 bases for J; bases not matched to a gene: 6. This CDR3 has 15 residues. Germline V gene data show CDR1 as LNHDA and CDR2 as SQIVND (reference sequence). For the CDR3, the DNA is TGTGCCAGTAGTAGTGTCGGGACAGGGGGCCATGGCTACACCTTC. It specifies CASSSVGTGGHGYTF.

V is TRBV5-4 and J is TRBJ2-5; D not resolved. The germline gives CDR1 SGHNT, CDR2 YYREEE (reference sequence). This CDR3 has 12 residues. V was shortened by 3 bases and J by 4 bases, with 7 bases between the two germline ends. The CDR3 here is CASSSVGETQYF. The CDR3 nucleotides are TGTGCCAGCAGCTCGGTAGGAGAGACCCAGTACTTC. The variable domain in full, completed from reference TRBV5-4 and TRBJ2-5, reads ETGVTQSPTHLIKTRGQQVTLRCSSQSGHNTVSWYQQALGQGPQFIFQYYREEENGRGNFPPRFSGLQFPNYSSELNVNALELDDSALYLCASSSVGETQYFGPGTRLLVL.

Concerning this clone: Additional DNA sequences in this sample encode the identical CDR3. The CDR3 is CASSHTGNYGYTF. The CDR3 DNA follows: TGTGCCAGCAGCCATACAGGGAACTATGGCTACACCTTC. V gene TRBV5-5 combines with J gene TRBJ1-2, with D tentatively TRBD1 (6 bases). Trimming took off 4 bases at V and 2 bases at J, with 9 bases between the two ends. Germline lookup yields CDR1 SGHKS and CDR2 YYEKEE (reference sequence). The CDR3 is 13 residues long.